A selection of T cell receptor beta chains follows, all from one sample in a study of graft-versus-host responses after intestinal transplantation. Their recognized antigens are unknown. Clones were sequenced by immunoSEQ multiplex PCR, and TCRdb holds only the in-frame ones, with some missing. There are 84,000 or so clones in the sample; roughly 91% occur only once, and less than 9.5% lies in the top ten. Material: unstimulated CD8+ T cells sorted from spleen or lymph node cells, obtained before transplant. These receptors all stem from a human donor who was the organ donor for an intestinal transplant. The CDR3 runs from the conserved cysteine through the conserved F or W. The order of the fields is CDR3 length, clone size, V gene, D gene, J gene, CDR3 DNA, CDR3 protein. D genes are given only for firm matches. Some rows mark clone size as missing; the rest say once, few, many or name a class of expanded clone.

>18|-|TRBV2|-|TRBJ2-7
TGTGCCAGCTTCTACTTTGTTAACTCCGGGGGACACTCCTACGAGCAGTACTTC
CASFYFVNSGGHSYEQYF
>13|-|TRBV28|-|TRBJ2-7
TGTGCCAGCCGGGCGACGACGTCCTACGAGCAGTACTTC
CASRATTSYEQYF
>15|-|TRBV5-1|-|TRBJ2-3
TGCGCCAGCAGCTTGCGGGCAGCGAGCACAGATACGCAGTATTTT
CASSLRAASTDTQYF
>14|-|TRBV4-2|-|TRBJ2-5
TGTGCCAGCAGCCAAGTGGGGATCCAAGAGACCCAGTACTTC
CASSQVGIQETQYF
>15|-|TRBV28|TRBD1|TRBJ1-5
TGTGCCAGCAAACCACAGGGGGCTAGCAATCAGCCCCAGCATTTT
CASKPQGASNQPQHF
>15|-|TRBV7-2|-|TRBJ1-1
TGTGCCAGCAGCTTAGAAGGGATGATGAACACTGAAGCTTTCTTT
CASSLEGMMNTEAFF
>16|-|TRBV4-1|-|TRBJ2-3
TGCGCCAGCAGCCAAGTTGCTGGGTTAAGCACAGATACGCAGTATTTT
CASSQVAGLSTDTQYF
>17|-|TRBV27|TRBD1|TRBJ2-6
TGTGCCAGCAGTCCTGACAGGGATTGGTTTGGGGCCAACGTCCTGACTTTC
CASSPDRDWFGANVLTF
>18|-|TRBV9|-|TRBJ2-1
TGTGCCAGCAGCGATAGTATAAGGGACATTTCGGACGGGGATGAGCAGTTCTTC
CASSDSIRDISDGDEQFF
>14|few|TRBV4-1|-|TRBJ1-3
TGCGCCAGCAGCCAACGGGGGACTGGAAACACCATATATTTT
CASSQRGTGNTIYF
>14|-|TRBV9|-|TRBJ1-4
TGTGCCAGCAGCCCCCCCGGGGGGGGTGAAAAACTGTTTTTT
CASSPPGGGEKLFF
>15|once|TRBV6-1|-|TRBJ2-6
TGTGCCAGCAAGGGGGGTCTCTCTGGGGCCAACGTCCTGACTTTC
CASKGGLSGANVLTF
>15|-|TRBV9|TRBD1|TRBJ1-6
TGTGCCAGCAGCGCCGCGGGACAGGGAAATTCACCCCTCCACTTT
CASSAAGQGNSPLHF
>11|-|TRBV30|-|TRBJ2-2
TGTGCCTGGAGTGAGGGCGGGGAGCTGTTTTTT
CAWSEGGELFF
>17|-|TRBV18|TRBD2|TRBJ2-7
TGTGCCAGCTCAACCACAGAGACTAGCGGGGCTCTCTACGAGCAGTACTTC
CASSTTETSGALYEQYF
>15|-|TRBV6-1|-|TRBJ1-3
TGTGCCAGCAGTGAAGGGGGGGGCTCTGGAAACACCATATATTTT
CASSEGGGSGNTIYF
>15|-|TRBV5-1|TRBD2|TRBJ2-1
TGCGCCAGCAGCTACTACAACCTTATAGCGGGGGAGCAGTTCTTC
CASSYYNLIAGEQFF
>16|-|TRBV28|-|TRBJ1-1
TGTGCCAGCAGTTTTAGGGGCAATGGACTCAACACTGAAGCTTTCTTT
CASSFRGNGLNTEAFF
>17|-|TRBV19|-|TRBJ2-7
TGTGCCAGTAGTGTTTCCCCGGCGCGGCCAGACGACTACGAGCAGTACTTC
CASSVSPARPDDYEQYF
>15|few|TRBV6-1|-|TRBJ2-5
TGTGCCAGCAGTGAAGCGGAGGGGGCTGCAGAGACCCAGTACTTC
CASSEAEGAAETQYF
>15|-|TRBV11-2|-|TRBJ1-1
TGTGCCAGCAGCTTCCTAGTACAGGGGAACACTGAAGCTTTCTTT
CASSFLVQGNTEAFF
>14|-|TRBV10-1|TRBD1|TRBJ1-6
TGCGCCAGCAGCAGCGGACAGGGGAGTTCACCCCTCCACTTT
CASSSGQGSSPLHF
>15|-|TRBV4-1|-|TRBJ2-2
TGCGCCAGCAGCTTTCGGACAGACAATACCGGGGAGCTGTTTTTT
CASSFRTDNTGELFF
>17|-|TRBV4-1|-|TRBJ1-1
TGCGCCAGCAGCCCAAAAGGGGGGGACTTATCGAACACTGAAGCTTTCTTT
CASSPKGGDLSNTEAFF
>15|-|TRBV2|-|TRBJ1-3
TGTGCCAGCATAGGGTTCGGGACCTCTGGAAACACCATATATTTT
CASIGFGTSGNTIYF
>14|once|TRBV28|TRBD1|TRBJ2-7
TGTGCCAGCTGGGACAGGGGGGGCTCCTACGAGCAGTACTTC
CASWDRGGSYEQYF
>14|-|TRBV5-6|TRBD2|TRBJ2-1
TGTGCCAGCATCCTTAGCGGGAGATACAATGAGCAGTTCTTC
CASILSGRYNEQFF
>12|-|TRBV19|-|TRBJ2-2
TGTGCCAGTAGTATCCCCCCCGGGGAGCTGTTTTTT
CASSIPPGELFF
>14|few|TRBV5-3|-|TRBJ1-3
TGTGCCAGTCCCCACCCAAGCTCTGGAAACACCATATATTTT
CASPHPSSGNTIYF
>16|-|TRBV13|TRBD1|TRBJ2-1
TGTGCCAGCAGCGGCCAGGACAGGGGGCTTAACAATGAGCAGTTCTTC
CASSGQDRGLNNEQFF
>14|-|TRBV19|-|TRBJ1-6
TGTGCCACTTGGGACGGGAACTATAATTCACCCCTCCACTTT
CATWDGNYNSPLHF
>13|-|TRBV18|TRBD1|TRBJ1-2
TGTGCCAGCTCAACGGGACAGGGGTCTGGCTACACCTTC
CASSTGQGSGYTF
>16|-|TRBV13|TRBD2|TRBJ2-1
TGTGCCAGCAGCTCAGGACTAGCGGGGCCCACAGATGAGCAGTTCTTC
CASSSGLAGPTDEQFF
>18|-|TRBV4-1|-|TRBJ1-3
TGCGCCAGCAGCCAAGACCATTCTACCGGTTACTCTGGAAACACCATATATTTT
CASSQDHSTGYSGNTIYF
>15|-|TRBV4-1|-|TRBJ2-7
TGCGCCAGCAGCCAAGCAGCGGTTAGCTCCTACGAGCAGTACTTC
CASSQAAVSSYEQYF
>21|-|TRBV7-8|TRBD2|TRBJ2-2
TGTGCCAGCAGCTTAGATCACCTAAGCCTAGCGGGGGGGCCTCACACCGGGGAGCTGTTTTTT
CASSLDHLSLAGGPHTGELFF
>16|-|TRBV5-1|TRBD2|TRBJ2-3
TGCGCCAGCAGCGCTTTTAGCGGGGGGATCACAGATACGCAGTATTTT
CASSAFSGGITDTQYF
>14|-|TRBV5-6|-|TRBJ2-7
TGTGCCAGCAGCTTAAAACAGATCCCCCTAGAGCAGTACTTC
CASSLKQIPLEQYF
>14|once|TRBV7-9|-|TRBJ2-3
TGTGCCAGCGTCCGGGACCCATTCACAGATACGCAGTATTTT
CASVRDPFTDTQYF
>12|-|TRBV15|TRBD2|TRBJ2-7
TGTGCCACCAGCGCGGGGGCCTACGAGCAGTACTTC
CATSAGAYEQYF
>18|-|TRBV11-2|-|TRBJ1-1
TGTGCCAGCAGCTCCCCTTGGAGGGCCGTACCGTACGGCACTGAAGCTTTCTTT
CASSSPWRAVPYGTEAFF
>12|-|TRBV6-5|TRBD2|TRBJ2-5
TGTGCCAGCAGTTCCCGGGAGGGGACCCAGTACTTC
CASSSREGTQYF
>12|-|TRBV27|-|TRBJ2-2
TGTGCCAGTAATGCGGGCACCGGGGAGCTGTTTTTT
CASNAGTGELFF
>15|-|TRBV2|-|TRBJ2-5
TGTGCCAGCAGTGAAGGGGCCGGGACACAAGAGACCCAGTACTTC
CASSEGAGTQETQYF
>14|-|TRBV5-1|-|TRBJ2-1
TGCGCCAGCAGCTTATCAGGATCCTACAATGAGCAGTTCTTC
CASSLSGSYNEQFF
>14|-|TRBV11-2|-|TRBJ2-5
TGTGCCAGCAGCTTGAACAGGGATCGAGAGACCCAGTACTTC
CASSLNRDRETQYF
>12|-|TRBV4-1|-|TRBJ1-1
TGCGCCAGCAGCCCACACAACGGAGAAGCTTTCTTT
CASSPHNGEAFF
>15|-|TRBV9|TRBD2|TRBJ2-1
TGTGCCAGCAGCGTTAGCGGGGGCCAATCAAGGGGGCAGTTCTTC
CASSVSGGQSRGQFF
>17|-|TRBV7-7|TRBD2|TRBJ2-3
TGTGCCAGCAGCGGGACTAGCGGGGGGGCTAGCACAGATACGCAGTATTTT
CASSGTSGGASTDTQYF
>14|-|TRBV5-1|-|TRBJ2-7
TGCGCCAGCAGCTTGGCCACGGCGGGTTACGAGCAGTACTTC
CASSLATAGYEQYF
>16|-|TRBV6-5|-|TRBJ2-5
TGTGCCAGCAGTTCCATACCAGGGACCACCCAAGAGACCCAGTACTTC
CASSSIPGTTQETQYF
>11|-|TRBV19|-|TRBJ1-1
TGTGCCAGTAGCGCGGCCGCTCGTGCTTTCTTT
CASSAAARAFF
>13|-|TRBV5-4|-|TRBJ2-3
TGTGCCAGCAGGCCCTTGGGTGGAGATACGCAGTATTTT
CASRPLGGDTQYF
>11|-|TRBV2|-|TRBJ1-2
TGTGCCAGCAGTGAATTCGGGGGCTACACCTTC
CASSEFGGYTF
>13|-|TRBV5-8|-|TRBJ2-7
TGTGCCAGCAGCTTGGCAGGGAGCTACGAGCAGTACTTC
CASSLAGSYEQYF
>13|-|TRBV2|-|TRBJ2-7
TGTGCCAGCAAACAAGGACAGTCCCACGAGCAGTACTTC
CASKQGQSHEQYF
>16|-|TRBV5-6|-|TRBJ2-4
TGTGCCAGCAGCTTGGGGACATCGGTAGCCAAAAACATTCAGTACTTC
CASSLGTSVAKNIQYF
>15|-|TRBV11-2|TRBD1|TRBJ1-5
TGTGCCAGCAGCTATGGGACAGGGGAATATCAGCCCCAGCATTTT
CASSYGTGEYQPQHF
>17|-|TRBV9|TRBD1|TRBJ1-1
TGTGCCAGCAGCGTAGATACAGGGGGGGTTTTAAGCACTGAAGCTTTCTTT
CASSVDTGGVLSTEAFF